Below, 18 T cell receptor beta chains from the same sample are listed, as sequenced in a study of blood T cell repertoires in COVID-19 (dated by TCRdb to 2020 to 2022). The library was produced with the immunoSEQ multiplex PCR assay. Held by TCRdb, this immuneACCESS table contains in-frame sequences only and omits some clones. Under half of the omission traces to an unresolved V gene where checked; the cause of the rest is unknown. Counted in this sample were 310,000 or so clones; more than 80% of them appeared once. Jointly, the top ten make up 1.1% of the sample. The sequencing input was PBMCs or T cells enriched from blood (not recorded which). Receptor source: a woman aged 30 to 39 who had recovered from COVID-19.

The chain links TRBV4-3 to TRBJ1-3; 10 nucleotides agree with TRBD1. J lost 4 bases, V lost 1 base, and 4 bases had no gene match. The CDR3 sequence is 16 residues long. Germline V gene sequence: CDR1 LGHNA, CDR2 YSLEER. CDR3 bases: TGCGCCAGCAGCCAAGGGACAGGGGGGCTAGGAAACACCATATATTTT. Translating gives CASSQGTGGLGNTIYF.

The V gene is TRBV4-1, the J gene TRBJ2-5; D is undetermined. V dropped 0 bases and J dropped 5 bases, with 13 bases sitting between them. Germline CDR1 is MGHRA and CDR2 is YSYEKL. The CDR3 has 15 amino acids. The CDR3: CASSQESRIWETQYF. The CDR3 coding sequence is TGCGCCAGCAGCCAAGAAAGCCGAATATGGGAGACCCAGTACTTC.

V and J are TRBV29-1 and TRBJ2-7, with a weak D call TRBD2 (5 bases). This CDR3 is built from 12 residues. V lost 5 bases and J 6 bases, leaving 14 bases between the germline ends. Germline CDR1 and CDR2: SQVTM and ANQGSEA. This CDR3 reads CSVKASKAEQYF. The CDR3 nucleotides read TGCAGCGTTAAGGCTAGCAAAGCCGAGCAGTACTTC.

This clone occurred once. The rearrangement uses TRBV19 and TRBJ1-5, with 7 bases identical to TRBD1. V dropped 5 bases and J dropped 6; count of bases not matched to a gene: 10. Germline assignment: CDR1 LNHDA and CDR2 SQIVND (reference sequence). The CDR3 covers 15 residues. CDR3 sequence reads: CASSSYRGRGQPQHF. CDR3 in DNA: TGTGCCAGTAGTTCTTACAGGGGAAGGGGTCAGCCCCAGCATTTT.

The chain uses TRBV9 and TRBJ2-2; 8 bases line up with TRBD2. CDR1 and CDR2 (germline): SGDLS, YYNGEE. This CDR3 contains 16 residues. Trimming took 3 bases from V and 3 from J; bases not matched to a gene: 7. In DNA form, the CDR3 reads TGTGCCAGCAGCGACCGAGCGGGAGTTGACACCGGGGAGCTGTTTTTT. Translated: CASSDRAGVDTGELFF.

This clone was recorded only once. The chain uses TRBV6-6 and TRBJ2-1; 8 bases are a match to TRBD1. J lost 5 bases, V lost 2 bases, and 5 bases had no gene match. The CDR3 consists of 15 residues. Germline assignment: CDR1 MNHNY and CDR2 SVGAGI (reference sequence). CDR3 bases: TGTGCCAGCAGTTACCCCGGGACAGGAAACAATGAGCAGTTCTTC. This gives the protein CASSYPGTGNNEQFF.

The V call is TRBV28, the J call TRBJ1-2, with D uncertain. The germline gives CDR1 MDHEN, CDR2 SYDVKM. This CDR3 region has 14 residues. The V end was cut by 8 bases, the J end by 0 bases, with 13 bases between. CDR3 nucleotides: TGTGCCAGCCGGAGCTTAGGAACTAACTATGGCTACACCTTC. Amino acid sequence: CASRSLGTNYGYTF.

CDR3 DNA: TGTGCCAGCAGTTTTTCAGGGCGCGGCTACACCTTC. Translation gives CASSFSGRGYTF. The chain couples TRBV28 to TRBJ1-2, with D possibly being TRBD1 (5 bases). The CDR3 contains 12 residues. The V and J ends lost 3 bases and 8 bases respectively, with 10 bases between them. Germline V gene data show CDR1 as MDHEN and CDR2 as SYDVKM.

The CDR3 loop is CASSRTTGPHNEQFF. The CDR3 DNA is TGTGCCAGCTCACGAACAACAGGACCTCACAATGAGCAGTTCTTC. The V gene is TRBV18, the J gene TRBJ2-1; tentative D call: TRBD1 (5 bases). From germline, CDR1 is KGHSH and CDR2 LQKENI. There are 15 residues in the CDR3. V was cut by 4 bases and J by 5 bases, with 15 bases left in between. The whole variable domain, remainder taken from reference TRBV18 and TRBJ2-1, is NAGVMQNPRHLVRRRGQEARLRCSPMKGHSHVYWYRQLPEEGLKFMVYLQKENIIDESGMPKERFSAEFPKEGPSILRIQQVVRGDSAAYFCASSRTTGPHNEQFFGPGTRLTVL.

The gene calls are TRBV28 and TRBJ1-2; D is perhaps TRBD1 (6 bases). The V gene lost 5 bases and the J gene lost 4 bases, with 17 bases spanning the gap. This CDR3 is built from 15 residues. CDR1 is MDHEN, CDR2 SYDVKM, per germline. The CDR3, as DNA: TGTGCCAGCAGTCAGGCTACGGACAGAGGCTATGGCTACACCTTC. Its translation: CASSQATDRGYGYTF.

The rearrangement links TRBV10-3 to TRBJ2-3; 8 positions match TRBD2. CDR1 and CDR2 (germline): ENHRY, SYGVKD. J lost 8 bases, V lost 0 bases, and 10 bases had no gene match. This CDR3 spans 16 amino acids. The CDR3 DNA reads as TGTGCCATCAGTGAGTCGCGAGCGGGGGTTACGGCTACGCAGTATTTT. Amino acids: CAISESRAGVTATQYF.

The V and J genes are TRBV30 and TRBJ2-3; TRBD2 aligns across 8 bases. Germline V gene data show CDR1 as GTSNPN and CDR2 as SVGIG (reference sequence). With V trimmed by 4 bases and J by 2 bases, 14 bases remained unmatched. The CDR3 extends over 17 amino acids. This CDR3 is CAWTGLGTSRVTDTQYF. DNA of the CDR3: TGTGCCTGGACCGGCCTCGGGACTAGTCGTGTCACAGATACGCAGTATTTT.

The count of this clone is one. The rearrangement joins TRBV19 to TRBJ1-5; D perhaps matches TRBD1 (5 bases). Trimming took 3 bases from V and 6 from J, leaving 18 bases between them. Germline lookup yields CDR1 LNHDA and CDR2 SQIVND (reference sequence). The CDR3 is 16 amino acids. The CDR3 region is CASSILLWGVGQPQHF. Written as DNA, the CDR3 is TGTGCCAGTAGTATTTTATTGTGGGGGGTTGGTCAGCCCCAGCATTTT.

The DNA for the CDR3 is TGCGCCAGCAGCTTGGGCGGCAGGGGTAACTATGGCTACACCTTC. It translates to CASSLGGRGNYGYTF. This chain connects TRBV5-1 to TRBJ1-2; D is possibly TRBD1 (6 bases). Looked up from germline, CDR1 is SGHRS and CDR2 is YFSETQ. The CDR3 loop spans 15 amino acids. Trimming stripped 0 bases from V and 1 base from J, with 10 bases between.

The rearrangement links TRBV7-9 to TRBJ2-2; 9 nucleotides agree with TRBD1. The ends lost 5 bases at V and 4 bases at J; junction bases unmatched: 17. Germline V gene sequence: CDR1 SEHNR, CDR2 FQNEAQ (reference sequence). The CDR3 contains 19 residues. CDR3 bases: TGTGCCAGCAGCCTAAGCGATGGAACGGGACAGGGCGCCACCGGGGAGCTGTTTTTT. Encoded protein: CASSLSDGTGQGATGELFF.

CDR3 in amino acids: CASSFEARGSGRTDTQYF. The CDR3 DNA reads as TGTGCCAGCAGTTTCGAGGCGAGGGGGAGCGGGAGGACAGATACGCAGTATTTT. The V call is TRBV28, the J call TRBJ2-3; 9 nucleotides match TRBD2. After removal of 3 bases from V and 3 bases from J, the junction contained 13 bases not matched to a gene. In germline, CDR1 is MDHEN, CDR2 SYDVKM. CDR3 size: 18 residues.

DNA of the CDR3: TGTGCCAGCAGCAACCCCCTCCCGGGGTCCTATGGCTACACCTTC. This translates into CASSNPLPGSYGYTF. The V and J genes are TRBV5-4 and TRBJ1-2, with D uncertain. CDR1 is SGHNT and CDR2 is YYREEE in the germline V gene (reference sequence). The V end lost 4 bases, the J end lost 4 bases, and 17 bases lay between the germline ends. The CDR3 spans 15 residues. The full variable domain, rest sourced from reference TRBV5-4 and TRBJ1-2, is ETGVTQSPTHLIKTRGQQVTLRCSSQSGHNTVSWYQQALGQGPQFIFQYYREEENGRGNFPPRFSGLQFPNYSSELNVNALELDDSALYLCASSNPLPGSYGYTFGSGTRLTVV.

V and J are TRBV14 and TRBJ2-3, with a weak D call TRBD2 (5 bases). The CDR3 has 15 residues. Germline V gene lookup returns CDR1 SGHDN and CDR2 FVKESK. Trimming shortened V by 3 bases and J by 6 bases, and 16 bases separated the two germline ends. The CDR3 is CASSQAASWGDTQYF. CDR3 nucleotides: TGTGCCAGCAGCCAGGCTGCTAGCTGGGGTGATACGCAGTATTTT.